The clone carrying this TCR beta chain has just a few counts. What it binds is not known. RNA transcripts provided the source from which TCR beta CDR3 regions were amplified. First-round RT-PCR of the TCR CDR3 relied on the HTBI primer set. TCRdb recomputed calls from the multiplex PCR reads with MiXCR, one row per CDR3 protein. Here the sample spans 500,000 to 650,000 distinct CDR3 sequences, roughly 17% being singletons. This sample stems from a study of T cells in Graves' hyperthyroidism and ophthalmopathy. Study details: Blood was drawn when the patient was first diagnosed and still untreated. Findings and caveats of the study: Blood held most thyroid clonotypes expanded above 0.001 frequency.

CDR3 length equals 17 residues. Per the germline V gene, CDR1 is LGHNA and CDR2 is YSLEER. V was clipped by 0 bases and J by 0 bases; unmatched bases: 5. V usage is TRBV4-3 and J usage is TRBJ2-1; 7 bases match TRBD2. The sequencing input was blood. This TCR derives from a woman between 18 and 29 years old with Graves' ophthalmopathy. The CDR3 loop reads CASSQDREGFSYNEQFF. As DNA, the CDR3 is TGCGCCAGCAGCCAAGATAGGGAGGGGTTCTCCTACAATGAGCAGTTCTTC.